This T cell receptor beta chain was recovered during a study of spatial heterogeneity in lung cancer. Study-level results: Intratumoral expanded alpha and beta TCR counts were found to track tumor mutation counts. Counts of ubiquitous and regional expanded TCRs tracked ubiquitous and regional nonsynonymous mutations, respectively.

Trimming left V 4 bases short and J 1 base short, with 1 base between. The CDR3 totals 12 residues. Germline V lookup: CDR1 SGHDN, CDR2 FVKESK. Note on this clonotype: The antigen remains undetermined. Since it is a stray read in a library aimed at alpha chains, this beta chain has a size that is not meaningful.

TCRdb re-called the 5' RACE reads with MiXCR, one entry per CDR3 protein. The table includes about 9,800 distinct CDR3 sequences, approximately 53% detected once. Noted time point: sample taken at primary tumor resection. This sequence was found in a female donor with early-stage non-small cell lung cancer. V and J are TRBV14 and TRBJ2-2; D gene ambiguous. The material sequenced was lung tumor tissue, taken at surgery. The CDR3 is CASSRNTGELFF. CDR3 in DNA: TGTGCCAGCAGCCGGAACACCGGGGAGCTGTTTTTT.